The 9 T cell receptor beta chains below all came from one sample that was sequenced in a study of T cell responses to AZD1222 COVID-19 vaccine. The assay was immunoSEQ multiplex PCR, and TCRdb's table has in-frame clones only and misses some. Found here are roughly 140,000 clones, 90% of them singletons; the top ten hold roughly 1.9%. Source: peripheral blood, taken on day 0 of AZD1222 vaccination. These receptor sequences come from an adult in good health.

Here the CDR3 reads CATSRPGRLNTEAFF. The CDR3 DNA is TGTGCCACCAGCAGACCGGGACGTCTGAACACTGAAGCTTTCTTT. The V gene is TRBV15, the J gene TRBJ1-1, with D possibly TRBD1 on 5 matching bases. The CDR3 consists of 15 residues. Germline lookup yields CDR1 LNHNV and CDR2 YYDKDF (reference sequence). The ends were cut back, 2 bases at V and 0 bases at J, with 10 bases in the middle.

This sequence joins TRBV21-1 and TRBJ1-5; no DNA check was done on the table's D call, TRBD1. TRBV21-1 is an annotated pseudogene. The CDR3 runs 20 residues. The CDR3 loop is CASSKARKTGDFNENQPQHF. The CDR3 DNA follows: TGTGCCAGCAGCAAAGCGCGAAAGACAGGGGACTTTAATGAAAATCAGCCCCAGCATTTT.

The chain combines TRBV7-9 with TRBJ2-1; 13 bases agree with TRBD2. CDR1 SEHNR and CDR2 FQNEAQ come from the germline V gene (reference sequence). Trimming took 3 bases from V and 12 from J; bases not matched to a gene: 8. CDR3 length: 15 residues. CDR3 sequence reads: CASSFTSGRDQGQFF. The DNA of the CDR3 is TGTGCCAGCAGCTTCACTAGCGGGAGGGACCAAGGGCAGTTCTTC.

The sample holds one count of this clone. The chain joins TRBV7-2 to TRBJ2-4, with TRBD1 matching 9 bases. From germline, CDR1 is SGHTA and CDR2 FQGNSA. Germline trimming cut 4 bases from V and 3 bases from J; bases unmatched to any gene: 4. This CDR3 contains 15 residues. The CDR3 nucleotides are TGTGCCAGCAGCTCGGGACAGGGAGGCAAAAACATTCAGTACTTC. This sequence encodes CASSSGQGGKNIQYF.

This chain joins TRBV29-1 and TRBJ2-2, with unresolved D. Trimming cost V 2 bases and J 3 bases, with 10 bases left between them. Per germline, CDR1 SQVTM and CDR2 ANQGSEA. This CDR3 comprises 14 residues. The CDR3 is CSVEWREHTGELFF. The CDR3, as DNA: TGCAGCGTTGAATGGCGAGAGCACACCGGGGAGCTGTTTTTT.

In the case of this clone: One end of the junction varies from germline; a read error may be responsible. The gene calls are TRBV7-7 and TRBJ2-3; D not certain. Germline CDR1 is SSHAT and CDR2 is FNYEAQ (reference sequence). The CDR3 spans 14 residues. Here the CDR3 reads CASSLSASTDTQYF. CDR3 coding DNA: TGTGCTAGCAGCTTGTCAGCTAGCACAGATACGCAGTATTTT.

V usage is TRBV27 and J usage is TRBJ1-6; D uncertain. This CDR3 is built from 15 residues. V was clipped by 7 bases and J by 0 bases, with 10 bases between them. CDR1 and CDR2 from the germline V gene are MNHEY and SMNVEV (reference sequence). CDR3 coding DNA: TGTGCCAGCATGGGTCTGAGCTCCTATAATTCACCCCTCCACTTT. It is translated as CASMGLSSYNSPLHF.

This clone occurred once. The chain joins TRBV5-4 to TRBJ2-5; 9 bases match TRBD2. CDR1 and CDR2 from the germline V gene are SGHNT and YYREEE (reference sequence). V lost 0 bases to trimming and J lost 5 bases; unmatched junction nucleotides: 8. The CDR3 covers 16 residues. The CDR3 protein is CASSLDLREGLETQYF. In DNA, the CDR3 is TGTGCCAGCAGCTTGGACTTGCGGGAGGGCCTGGAGACCCAGTACTTC.

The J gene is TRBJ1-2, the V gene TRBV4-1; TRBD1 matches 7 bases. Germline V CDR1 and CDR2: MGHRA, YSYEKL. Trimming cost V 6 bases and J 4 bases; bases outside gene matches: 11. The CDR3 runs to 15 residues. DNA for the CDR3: TGCGCCAGCAGTAAAACAGGGGTTAATGTCTATGGCTACACCTTC. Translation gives CASSKTGVNVYGYTF.